This T cell receptor beta chain was retrieved from a study of T cell changes during pregnancy in multiple sclerosis. Method: immunoSEQ multiplex PCR; TCRdb's copy keeps in-frame clones and lacks some. Here the sample spans tens of thousands of clones, roughly nine tenths being singletons. Material: CD4+ T cells from peripheral blood mononuclear cells, obtained in the third trimester of pregnancy. This sequence was found in a female donor with multiple sclerosis, enrolled in a pregnancy study.

The CDR3 sequence: CASRPGGVNNYGYTF. The CDR3 bases are TGTGCCAGCAGACCTGGGGGGGTCAATAACTATGGCTACACCTTC. This chain connects TRBV6-6 to TRBJ1-2, with D possibly matching TRBD1 (5 bases). This CDR3 spans 15 amino acids. V was pared by 6 bases and J by 1 base, with 15 bases between. The V gene's germline CDR1 is MNHNY and CDR2 SVGAGI (reference sequence).